The present entry profiles one T cell receptor (beta chain) with its context. Antigen: not known. This entry belongs to a study of CD8 T cells in Susac syndrome. Study-wide points: As acknowledged by the study, its TCR sequencing and HLA analysis included a relatively small number of individuals.

Between the trimmed V and J ends, which lost 1 base and 2 bases, there was a span of 6 bases. Looked up from germline, CDR1 is LNHNV and CDR2 is YYDKDF (reference sequence). There are 14 residues in the CDR3. An amount of RNA that ranged from roughly 0.45 to 1 ug was reverse transcribed with random hexamers. TCRdb analysed the immunoSEQ multiplex PCR reads with MiXCR anew, one entry per CDR3 protein. The data contain approximately 190,000 distinct CDR3 sequences, 85% to 95% of them singletons. From blood CD8+ and CD4+ T cells, TCR beta sequences were generated. The sequence was collected from a human donor with Susac syndrome. The chain employs TRBV15 and TRBJ1-3; D is undetermined. The sample was CD8+ T cells from PBMCs. CDR3 DNA: TGTGCCACCAGCAGAGCTGGTACTGGAAACACCATATATTTT. Translating gives CATSRAGTGNTIYF.